This is a list of T cell receptor beta chains from one sample in a study of identifying expanded T cells in peripheral blood. Here immunoSEQ multiplex PCR was the method, and the copy in TCRdb shows in-frame clones only, minus some. Of 120,000 or so clones in the sample, 84% were seen once. The sequenced sample consisted of blood. These TCRs come from a person aged 18 to 70 in good health. Both conserved end residues are part of each CDR3. A D gene is named only where the DNA matches it firmly. Some rows mark clone size as missing; the rest say once, few, many or name a class of expanded clone.

>TRBD1|-|TRBJ1-5|TRBV18
TGTGCCAGCTCGACAGGGGGCTATAGTAATCAGCCCCAGCATTTT
CASSTGGYSNQPQHF
>-|-|TRBJ2-3|TRBV21-1
TGTGCCAATGAGGGGACTAGCGGGGGTTTCACAGATACGCAGTATTTT
CANEGTSGGFTDTQYF
>TRBD2|-|TRBJ2-1|TRBV6-1
TGTGCCAGCAGTGTCCGCGGGGGGCCCGACAATGAGCAGTTCTTC
CASSVRGGPDNEQFF
>-|-|TRBJ1-2|TRBV29-1
TGCAGCGTTGAAGATGGGTGGCGCTACACCTTC
CSVEDGWRYTF
>-|-|TRBJ2-7|TRBV7-6
TGTGCCAGCAGCACCCCCCCGGGCGAGCAGTACTTC
CASSTPPGEQYF
>-|once|TRBJ2-3|TRBV7-8
TGTGCCAGCAGCCCGGGGACTTCAAGCACAGATACGCAGTATTTT
CASSPGTSSTDTQYF
>-|once|TRBJ2-3|TRBV2
TGTGCCAGCAAACCCCGGGGATTCACAGATACGCAGTATTTT
CASKPRGFTDTQYF
>-|-|TRBJ2-3|TRBV10-3
TGTGCCATCAGTGATCCTAGGCAGGCGACAATACTCGATACGCAGTATTTT
CAISDPRQATILDTQYF
>-|-|TRBJ2-5|TRBV11-2
TGTGCCAGCAGCTTCATAGGGGGGGCCGAGGAGACCCAGTACTTC
CASSFIGGAEETQYF
>-|once|TRBJ1-1|TRBV25-1
TGTGCCAGCAGTGAATTAAAAGGAAGACAGAACACTGAAGCTTTCTTT
CASSELKGRQNTEAFF
>TRBD1|many|TRBJ1-1|TRBV5-4
TGTGCCAGCAGCCTACCCCAGGGGGCGGGGGGCGCTGAAGCTTTCTTT
CASSLPQGAGGAEAFF
>-|-|TRBJ2-3|TRBV4-1
TGCGCCAGCAGCCTTAGGCAAGGGCAGGGGGATACGCAGTATTTT
CASSLRQGQGDTQYF
>-|-|TRBJ1-1|TRBV7-9
TGTGCCAGCAGCAGTCGGGCCGAAGCTTTCTTT
CASSSRAEAFF
>TRBD1|-|TRBJ1-5|TRBV6-1
TGTGCCAGCAGTCCACAGGGGGGGCTTCAGCCCCAGCATTTT
CASSPQGGLQPQHF
>TRBD2|-|TRBJ2-3|TRBV30
TGTGCCTACTGGACTAGCCAGGCGCAGTATTTT
CAYWTSQAQYF
>TRBD1|-|TRBJ2-7|TRBV4-3
TGCGCCAGCAGCCTATTTATTGGACAGGATTACGAGCAGTACTTC
CASSLFIGQDYEQYF
>-|-|TRBJ2-7|TRBV30
TGTGCCTGGAGTGTCGGGGGTACCTACGAGCAGTACTTC
CAWSVGGTYEQYF
>-|-|TRBJ1-2|TRBV27
TGTGCCAGCACGGCGGGGCAGGGTTATGGCTACACCTTC
CASTAGQGYGYTF
>-|-|TRBJ1-2|TRBV6-5
TGTGCCACCCACCGGCAGTATGGCTACACCTTC
CATHRQYGYTF
>-|-|TRBJ2-1|TRBV7-2
TGTGCCAGCAGCTTAGCGGGCTGGGGCAGGGGAGTGTCGCAATGGAATGAGCAGTTCTTC
CASSLAGWGRGVSQWNEQFF
>TRBD1|-|TRBJ1-2|TRBV4-1
TGCGCCAGCAGCCAAGCGACAGGGGCTAACTATGGCTACACCTTC
CASSQATGANYGYTF
>-|once|TRBJ1-4|TRBV4-3
TGCGCCAGCAGCCAAGCCGCGTTTCCGGAAAAACTGTTTTTT
CASSQAAFPEKLFF
>TRBD1|-|TRBJ1-1|TRBV14
TGTGCCAGCAGCTATATACAGGGGATGGCGGACACTGAAGCTTTCTTT
CASSYIQGMADTEAFF
>-|once|TRBJ1-1|TRBV14
TGTGCCAGCAGCCAAAACGCTTACATCACTGAAGCTTTCTTT
CASSQNAYITEAFF
>-|-|TRBJ1-2|TRBV7-9
TGTGCCAGCAGCCATGATCAGGGGTATGGCTACACCTTC
CASSHDQGYGYTF
>-|-|TRBJ1-2|TRBV6-5
TGTGCCAGCAGTTACTCCAAGGACCTATCTGGCTACACCTTC
CASSYSKDLSGYTF
>TRBD1|-|TRBJ1-1|TRBV7-2
TGTGCCAGCAGCCTGGTGGGGACACAGGGGACTGAAGCTTTCTTT
CASSLVGTQGTEAFF
>-|-|TRBJ2-5|TRBV4-1
TGCGCCAGCAGCCAAAAGAGGGACGCTCGGAGGAAGAAGACCCAGTACTTC
CASSQKRDARRKKTQYF
>-|-|TRBJ2-2|TRBV9
TGTGCCAGCAGCGTAGTCGGATCGTCTGGGACCGGGGAGCTGTTTTTT
CASSVVGSSGTGELFF
>TRBD1|-|TRBJ1-1|TRBV15
TGTGCCACCAGCGCGCGACAGGGGAACACTGAAGCTTTCTTT
CATSARQGNTEAFF
>-|-|TRBJ1-3|TRBV19
TGTGCCAGTAGTACGTCTCCTGGGACCAACTCTGGAAACACCATATATTTT
CASSTSPGTNSGNTIYF
>-|once|TRBJ2-7|TRBV11-3
TGTGCCAGCAGCCCAGAGAGGGAGCACGAGCAGTACTTC
CASSPEREHEQYF
>-|once|TRBJ1-3|TRBV30
TGTGCCTGGAGTGTTCAGACTGGAAACACCATATATTTT
CAWSVQTGNTIYF
>-|-|TRBJ2-7|TRBV4-3
TGCGCCAGCAGCCAAGATTGGGCAGGGGCCTACGAGCAGTACTTC
CASSQDWAGAYEQYF
>-|-|TRBJ2-7|TRBV30
TGTGCCTGGAGTGTCGACCGCTACGAGCAGTACTTC
CAWSVDRYEQYF
>-|-|TRBJ1-2|TRBV7-2
TGTGCCAGCAGCTTGGTGGGGGGTCAGAGTCTTTCCTATGGCTACACCTTC
CASSLVGGQSLSYGYTF
>-|-|TRBJ2-5|TRBV5-1
TGCGCCAGCAGCTTGAATGGAGGGGACCATGGAGAGACCCAGTACTTC
CASSLNGGDHGETQYF
>-|-|TRBJ1-2|TRBV7-2
TGTGCCAGCAGCCTTATAGGTCTTAGGGTGGTCGACTATGGCTACACCTTC
CASSLIGLRVVDYGYTF
>-|-|TRBJ2-7|TRBV7-8
TGTGCCAGCAGCTTAGCGCGCGTGTACGAGCAGTACTTC
CASSLARVYEQYF
>-|-|TRBJ1-2|TRBV6-1
TGTGCCAGCAGTCAGGGCACCTATGGCTACACCTTC
CASSQGTYGYTF
>TRBD1|-|TRBJ1-5|TRBV19
TGTGCCAGTAGTATAGGGGACAGGTCCCTCAATCAGCCCCAGCATTTT
CASSIGDRSLNQPQHF
>-|few|TRBJ1-1|TRBV6-5
TGTGCCAGCAGTTACTACAAGGACACTGAAGCTTTCTTT
CASSYYKDTEAFF
>-|-|TRBJ2-1|TRBV11-3
TGTGCCAGCAGCTGGGGGGAAAGGGGCTACAATGAGCAGTTCTTC
CASSWGERGYNEQFF
>-|-|TRBJ1-2|TRBV7-9
TGTGCCAGCAGCTTAACCAGGGTACCGTTCGACGGCTACACCTTC
CASSLTRVPFDGYTF
>-|-|TRBJ2-7|TRBV7-6
TGTGCCAGCAGCTTTATCTCGGACAGATCCTACGAGCAGTACTTC
CASSFISDRSYEQYF
>TRBD1|few|TRBJ2-5|TRBV7-6
TGTGCCAGCAGCTTACTCTCAGGGACAGGGGAAGAGACCCAGTACTTC
CASSLLSGTGEETQYF
>-|-|TRBJ1-2|TRBV30
TGTGCCTGGAGTGATGGGTTTGGCTATGGCTACACCTTC
CAWSDGFGYGYTF
>-|-|TRBJ2-1|TRBV5-1
TGCGCCAGCAGCTTCGCGGCCGGAGGGGATGAGCAGTTCTTC
CASSFAAGGDEQFF
>TRBD1|-|TRBJ1-5|TRBV5-6
TGTGCTAGCAGCTCCGGGACAGGGTTTTGGAATTTGGTGCCCCAGCATTTT
CASSSGTGFWNLVPQHF
>-|-|TRBJ1-1|TRBV7-9
TGTGCCAGCAGCCGAGCCCACGGGGCCGATTTCAGGGCTTTCTTT
CASSRAHGADFRAFF
>-|-|TRBJ2-2|TRBV9
TGTGCCAGCAGCATACAGGAGGGGGGCACCGGGGAGCTGTTTTTT
CASSIQEGGTGELFF
>-|-|TRBJ1-3|TRBV25-1
TGTGCCAGCAGTTCGCCTCCAGGGAACTCTGGAAACACCATATATTTT
CASSSPPGNSGNTIYF
>TRBD1|-|TRBJ2-1|TRBV5-1
TGCGCCAGCAGCTTGGCCCTGGACAGGGGCGGTGACAATGAGCAGTTCTTC
CASSLALDRGGDNEQFF
>-|-|TRBJ2-2|TRBV5-1
TGCGCCAGCAGCTTGGACTACTTGAACACCGGGGAGCTGTTTTTT
CASSLDYLNTGELFF
>-|many|TRBJ1-3|TRBV11-3
TGTGCCAGCAGCTTAGCGGGGTTTCTAGGGGTATACTCTGGAAACACCATATATTTT
CASSLAGFLGVYSGNTIYF
>TRBD2|-|TRBJ2-5|TRBV15
TGTGCCACCAGCAGAGATAGGAAGGTAGCGGGGATTCAAGAGACCCAGTACTTC
CATSRDRKVAGIQETQYF
>TRBD2|few|TRBJ2-3|TRBV2
TGTGCCAGCAGTTCTGAGCGGGGGACCAACACAGATACGCAGTATTTT
CASSSERGTNTDTQYF